This entry lists 22 T cell receptor beta chains sequenced from one sample in a study of OX40 agonist ivuxolimab in advanced cancers. Repertoires were generated with immunoSEQ multiplex PCR, while TCRdb's copy carries only in-frame clones and drops some. Of about 43,000 clones listed, approximately 86% are singletons. The sequences come from CD4+ or CD8+ T cells sorted from blood, collected in a trial of the OX40 agonist ivuxolimab. All receptors come from an adult with an advanced solid tumor such as melanoma, head and neck, liver or kidney cancer.

V gene TRBV5-1 combines with J gene TRBJ2-3; D is ambiguous. The CDR3 has 17 residues. V gave up 4 bases and J gave up 2 bases, with 20 bases separating them. Germline CDR1 and CDR2: SGHRS and YFSETQ. CDR3 sequence (DNA): TGCGCCAGCAGCGGATGGAGTCGTTGGGGTCTCACAGATACGCAGTATTTT. It specifies CASSGWSRWGLTDTQYF.

The V and J genes are TRBV2 and TRBJ2-2, with 7 bases matching TRBD2. J lost 6 bases, V lost 6 bases, and 10 bases had no gene match. The CDR3 loop spans 15 amino acids. Germline V CDR1 and CDR2: SNHLY, FYNNEI. For the CDR3, the DNA is TGTGCCAGCAGCTCTCTGGGGGGGACCCCCGGGGAGCTGTTTTTT. This gives the protein CASSSLGGTPGELFF.

V and J are TRBV1 and TRBJ1-2. TRBV1 corresponds to a pseudogene. This CDR3 spans 11 amino acids. In nucleotides, the CDR3 is TGCACCAGCAGGGTCGGGGCTTACTACACCTTC. Protein sequence: CTSRVGAYYTF.

The chain has TRBV19 and TRBJ2-1; TRBD2 aligns across 14 bases. The CDR3 extends over 15 amino acids. Germline loops: CDR1 LNHDA, CDR2 SQIVND (reference sequence). After removal of 8 bases from V and 5 bases from J, the junction contained 5 bases not matched to a gene. The CDR3 spells CASGGTSGGDNEQFF. CDR3 sequence (DNA): TGTGCCAGTGGCGGGACTAGCGGGGGAGACAATGAGCAGTTCTTC.

The chain employs TRBV9 and TRBJ2-3; D is uncertain. This CDR3 region has 14 residues. The germline gives CDR1 SGDLS, CDR2 YYNGEE. Between the trimmed V and J ends, which lost 4 bases and 5 bases, there was a span of 14 bases. The CDR3 region is CASSPHAVEDTQYF. The CDR3 DNA follows: TGTGCCAGCAGCCCCCATGCGGTGGAAGATACGCAGTATTTT.

This chain connects TRBV19 to TRBJ2-7, with D uncertain. From germline, CDR1 is LNHDA and CDR2 SQIVND (reference sequence). This CDR3 is 13 amino acids long. With 7 bases removed from V and 2 bases from J, the gap between germline ends came to 12 bases. CDR3 sequence reads: CASTSDTTYEQYF. The CDR3 DNA reads TGTGCCAGTACCAGTGACACGACCTACGAGCAGTACTTC.

The chain couples TRBV9 to TRBJ2-1, with 10 bases lining up with TRBD2. The CDR3 has 15 amino acids. V was clipped by 1 base and J by 7 bases; unmatched bases: 5. The germline gives CDR1 SGDLS, CDR2 YYNGEE. CDR3 region: CASSVRLAGVNEQFF. The CDR3 coding sequence is TGTGCCAGCAGCGTAAGGCTAGCGGGAGTAAATGAGCAGTTCTTC.

This chain links TRBV4-1 with TRBJ1-1; 8 bases align to TRBD1. The CDR3 runs 14 residues. The V gene end was trimmed by 4 bases and the J gene end by 5 bases; junction bases not matched to a gene: 6. The V gene's germline CDR1 is MGHRA and CDR2 YSYEKL. The DNA for the CDR3 is TGCGCCAGCAGCCGGAGCAGGGGGCTGACTGAAGCTTTCTTT. It yields the protein CASSRSRGLTEAFF.

This clone was seen more than once but under ten times. The V call is TRBV5-8, the J call TRBJ2-7, with TRBD1 identical over 7 bases. V lost 1 base to trimming and J lost 5 bases; unmatched junction nucleotides: 6. The CDR3 has 14 residues. CDR1 is SGHTS and CDR2 is YDEGEE in the germline V gene. The CDR3 nucleotides are TGTGCCAGCAGCTTGCTCACAGGGGAAGACGAGCAGTACGTC. It encodes CASSLLTGEDEQYV.

The CDR3 DNA follows: TGTGCCATCACCGAAGGTGGACACTACGAGCAGTACTTC. Translation: CAITEGGHYEQYF. V gene TRBV10-3 combines with J gene TRBJ2-7, with D tentatively TRBD1 (5 bases). The length of the CDR3 is 13 residues. CDR1 and CDR2 (germline): ENHRY, SYGVKD. V was cut by 7 bases and J by 3 bases, with 13 bases left in between.

The chain combines TRBV7-2 with TRBJ2-5; D is tentatively TRBD1 or TRBD2 (5 bases each). CDR1 and CDR2 (germline): SGHTA, FQGNSA. Trimming removed 2 bases from V and 4 bases from J, with 11 bases in between. The CDR3 covers 14 residues. CDR3 DNA sequence: TGTGCCAGCAGCTTATCCAGGGACGCAGAGACCCAGTACTTC. It codes for CASSLSRDAETQYF.

V is TRBV5-1 and J is TRBJ1-4, with TRBD1 as a possible D gene (5 bases). V was cut by 0 bases and J by 0 bases, with 12 bases left in between. This CDR3 is built from 17 residues. The V gene's germline CDR1 is SGHRS and CDR2 YFSETQ. CDR3 protein: CASSLASAGSTNEKLFF. The CDR3 DNA reads as TGCGCCAGCAGCTTGGCCTCGGCAGGGTCAACTAATGAAAAACTGTTTTTT.

The chain has TRBV15 and TRBJ1-2; TRBD1 agrees at 8 bases. CDR1 LNHNV and CDR2 YYDKDF come from the germline V gene (reference sequence). V was clipped by 1 base and J by 12 bases; unmatched bases: 10. The CDR3 contains 14 residues. CDR3 nucleotide sequence: TGTGCCACCAGCAGAGCGGGACAGGCCTCGTCGAACACCTTC. Translating it yields CATSRAGQASSNTF.

CDR3 sequence reads: CASRYAAEYNEQFF. CDR3 in DNA: TGTGCCAGCAGATACGCAGCGGAATACAATGAGCAGTTCTTC. The chain carries TRBV27 and TRBJ2-1; a possible D gene is TRBD2 (5 bases). The CDR3 is 14 residues long. V gave up 6 bases and J gave up 4 bases, with 13 bases separating them. CDR1 MNHEY and CDR2 SMNVEV come from the germline V gene (reference sequence).

The chain carries TRBV5-1 and TRBJ2-3; tentatively, D is TRBD1 or TRBD2 (5 bases each). Trimming took off 1 base at V and 1 base at J, with 10 bases between the two ends. The CDR3 is 15 amino acids. CDR1 and CDR2 from the germline V gene are SGHRS and YFSETQ. For the CDR3, the DNA is TGCGCCAGCAGCTTGACGGTGGGACGCACAGATACGCAGTATTTT. Protein: CASSLTVGRTDTQYF.

The rearrangement links TRBV5-1 to TRBJ2-7; D is perhaps TRBD2 (6 bases). CDR1 is SGHRS, CDR2 YFSETQ, per germline. The CDR3 covers 13 residues. V lost 4 bases to trimming and J lost 4 bases, with 12 bases between them. This CDR3 is CASSVAGGYEQYF. For the CDR3, the DNA is TGCGCCAGCAGCGTTGCTGGGGGGTACGAGCAGTACTTC. Combining the CDR3 with reference TRBV5-1 and TRBJ2-7 gives the whole variable domain KAGVTQTPRYLIKTRGQQVTLSCSPISGHRSVSWYQQTPGQGLQFLFEYFSETQRNKGNFPGRFSGRQFSNSRSEMNVSTLELGDSALYLCASSVAGGYEQYFGPGTRLTVT.

This clone was seen more than once but under ten times. The chain links TRBV6-1 to TRBJ2-3; 10 positions agree with TRBD1. The CDR3 has 15 residues. Germline values: CDR1 MNHNS, CDR2 SASEGT. V dropped 6 bases and J dropped 4; count of bases not matched to a gene: 7. In nucleotides, the CDR3 is TGTGCCAGCAGCGCCGGGACAGGGGAGGCAGATACGCAGTATTTT. Its protein product is CASSAGTGEADTQYF.

The V gene is TRBV5-8, the J gene TRBJ2-7; D possibly corresponds to TRBD2 (6 bases). This CDR3 has 16 residues. CDR1 SGHTS and CDR2 YDEGEE come from the germline V gene. Between the trimmed V and J ends, which lost 3 bases and 0 bases, there was a span of 16 bases. The CDR3 DNA is TGTGCCAGCAGCTCGGGAGTAGCGGCAATCTCCTACGAGCAGTACGTC. As protein: CASSSGVAAISYEQYV.

In regard to this clone: The junction and the germline gene differ at one end; a read error may be behind it. The chain employs TRBV11-2 and TRBJ2-7; TRBD1 agrees at 11 bases. CDR1 SGHAT and CDR2 FQNNGV come from the germline V gene. This CDR3 is 13 amino acids long. The CDR3 DNA reads TGTGCCAGCAGCTTAGCAGGGACAGGGGGGACCACCTTC. It translates to CASSLAGTGGTTF.

The CDR3 DNA reads as TGTGCCAGCAGCTTAGCGTATAGGGCGGACTACACCTTC. Translated, it gives CASSLAYRADYTF. V gene TRBV7-8 combines with J gene TRBJ1-2; the D is unclear. The CDR3 consists of 13 residues. Germline CDR1 is SGHVS and CDR2 is FQNEAQ. Trimming cost V 0 bases and J 10 bases, with 12 bases left between them.

The CDR3 DNA follows: TGTGCCAGCAGCTTCATAAGGACAGGGATAAATGAGCAGTTCTTC. It encodes CASSFIRTGINEQFF. This sequence joins TRBV5-4 and TRBJ2-1, with 8 bases fitting TRBD1. This CDR3 is built from 15 residues. The germline V gene encodes CDR1 SGHNT and CDR2 YYREEE (reference sequence). The ends lost 2 bases at V and 7 bases at J; junction bases unmatched: 8.

The chain employs TRBV7-2 and TRBJ1-5, with D hard to call. The CDR3 runs 12 residues. With 4 bases removed from V and 9 bases from J, the gap between germline ends came to 10 bases. Germline V gene sequence: CDR1 SGHTA, CDR2 FQGNSA. CDR3 sequence (DNA): TGTGCCAGCAGCTCATCCGTAGGGCCCCAGCATTTT. Translation: CASSSSVGPQHF.